This passage covers 5 T cell receptor beta chains from one sample sequenced in a study of blood T cell repertoires in COVID-19. Measured with immunoSEQ multiplex PCR; TCRdb has only the in-frame clones, and not every one. The sample holds 70,000 to 95,000 clones, about 73% seen once. Sequencing input: peripheral blood. These receptors were obtained from a man in his 60s with COVID-19, enrolled during active disease.

The gene calls are TRBV19 and TRBJ1-2; no clear D gene. V gave up 1 base and J gave up 3 bases, with 12 bases separating them. Per the germline V gene, CDR1 is LNHDA and CDR2 is SQIVND (reference sequence). The CDR3 spans 15 residues. The CDR3 reads CASSIATAWDYGYTF. DNA of the CDR3: TGTGCCAGTAGTATAGCAACAGCTTGGGACTATGGCTACACCTTC.

This clone was seen a single time. The chain recombines TRBV11-2 with TRBJ2-1, with D possibly being TRBD1 (7 bases). From germline, CDR1 is SGHAT and CDR2 FQNNGV. CDR3 length equals 15 residues. Trimming stripped 3 bases from V and 5 bases from J, with 14 bases between. CDR3 amino acids: CASSFQGGSDNEQFF. In nucleotides, the CDR3 is TGTGCCAGCAGCTTCCAGGGGGGTTCGGACAATGAGCAGTTCTTC.

V gene TRBV30 combines with J gene TRBJ2-2; 8 nucleotides line up with TRBD1. CDR3 length: 14 residues. CDR1 is GTSNPN, CDR2 SVGIG, per germline (reference sequence). Trimming at V came to 4 bases and at J to 5 bases, leaving 6 bases not matched to a gene. The CDR3 here is CAWKRTGRTGELFF. As DNA, the CDR3 is TGTGCCTGGAAGAGGACAGGGAGGACCGGGGAGCTGTTTTTT.

The CDR3 DNA reads TGTGCCAGCAACTCTTGGGGCCCCACTTTATTGGACACCGGGGAGCTGTTTTTT. This gives the protein CASNSWGPTLLDTGELFF. The rearrangement links TRBV13 to TRBJ2-2; tentatively, D is TRBD1 (5 bases). Trimming pared 7 bases from V and 3 bases from J, leaving 24 bases between. The germline V gene encodes CDR1 PRHDT and CDR2 FYEKMQ (reference sequence). The CDR3 runs 18 residues.

In DNA form, the CDR3 reads TGCGCCAGCAGTCCTTCCGAGGCCTCGACGGGGACTGAAGCTTTCTTT. Its protein product is CASSPSEASTGTEAFF. The chain couples TRBV4-1 to TRBJ1-1; D ambiguous. CDR1 and CDR2 from the germline V gene are MGHRA and YSYEKL. The CDR3 covers 16 residues. Trimming shortened V by 6 bases and J by 5 bases, and 22 bases separated the two germline ends.